These T cell receptor beta chains were read from a single sample in a study of blood T cell repertoires in COVID-19. The assay was immunoSEQ multiplex PCR, and TCRdb's table has in-frame clones only and misses some. The sample holds around 200,000 clones, 75% to 90% seen once. The sequencing sample was made of PBMCs or T cells enriched from blood (not recorded which). Source of these receptors: a woman aged 25 to 45 who had been exposed to COVID-19. Both conserved end residues are part of each CDR3. Each record gives: clone size, V gene, D gene, J gene, CDR3 protein, CDR3 DNA. A D gene is named only where the DNA matches it firmly. Only some rows state a clone size, as once, few, many or a class for expanded clones.

size: NA
V: TRBV11-3
D: TRBD1
J: TRBJ2-7
CDR3: CASSFRDRSYEQYF
DNA: TGTGCCAGCAGCTTCCGGGACAGGAGCTACGAGCAGTACTTC

size: NA
V: TRBV30
D: TRBD1
J: TRBJ2-7
CDR3: CAWADRGRGEQYF
DNA: TGTGCCTGGGCAGACAGGGGGCGAGGGGAGCAGTACTTC

size: once
V: TRBV2
D: NA
J: TRBJ2-6
CDR3: CASRGASGANVLTF
DNA: TGTGCCAGCAGGGGGGCTTCTGGGGCCAACGTCCTGACTTTC

size: few
V: TRBV19
D: TRBD1
J: TRBJ1-2
CDR3: CASQGQGDGYTF
DNA: TGTGCCAGCCAGGGACAGGGGGACGGCTACACCTTC

size: NA
V: TRBV2
D: NA
J: TRBJ1-1
CDR3: CASRGPNTEAFF
DNA: TGTGCCAGCAGGGGGCCTAACACTGAAGCTTTCTTT

size: NA
V: TRBV19
D: TRBD1
J: TRBJ1-4
CDR3: CASRPRQGMSNEKLFF
DNA: TGTGCCAGTAGACCAAGACAGGGAATGAGTAATGAAAAACTGTTTTTT

size: NA
V: TRBV3-1/TRBV3-2
D: TRBD1
J: TRBJ1-5
CDR3: CASSPITGGPQHF
DNA: TGTGCCAGCAGCCCAATTACAGGGGGACCCCAGCATTTT

size: NA
V: TRBV19
D: NA
J: TRBJ1-1
CDR3: CASSEVNTEAFF
DNA: TGTGCCAGTAGTGAGGTGAACACTGAAGCTTTCTTT

size: NA
V: TRBV3-1/TRBV3-2
D: NA
J: TRBJ1-2
CDR3: CASGVSGDAYGYTF
DNA: TGTGCCAGCGGGGTATCGGGGGACGCCTATGGCTACACCTTC

size: NA
V: TRBV18
D: TRBD1
J: TRBJ1-1
CDR3: CASSPEGANTEAFF
DNA: TGTGCCAGCTCACCCGAGGGGGCAAACACTGAAGCTTTCTTT

size: few
V: TRBV28
D: TRBD1
J: TRBJ1-1
CDR3: CASSPRTGDTEAFF
DNA: TGTGCCAGCAGTCCCCGGACAGGGGACACTGAAGCTTTCTTT

size: NA
V: TRBV28
D: TRBD2
J: TRBJ2-7
CDR3: CASSLAGNTYEQYF
DNA: TGTGCCAGCAGTCTAGCGGGGAACACTTACGAGCAGTACTTC

size: NA
V: TRBV27
D: NA
J: TRBJ2-2
CDR3: CASSSLNRVPTGELFF
DNA: TGTGCCAGCAGTTCCCTAAACAGGGTACCCACCGGGGAGCTGTTTTTT

size: NA
V: TRBV3-1/TRBV3-2
D: NA
J: TRBJ1-5
CDR3: CASSQVSGNQPQHF
DNA: TGTGCCAGCAGCCAAGTATCAGGCAATCAGCCCCAGCATTTT

size: NA
V: TRBV4-2
D: TRBD2
J: TRBJ2-7
CDR3: CASSQRPLAGIYEQYF
DNA: TGTGCCAGCAGCCAAAGGCCACTAGCGGGGATCTACGAGCAGTACTTC

size: NA
V: TRBV7-2
D: NA
J: TRBJ2-5
CDR3: CASSSQALSETQYF
DNA: TGTGCCAGCAGCTCTCAAGCGCTTTCGGAGACCCAGTACTTC

size: NA
V: TRBV29-1
D: NA
J: TRBJ1-5
CDR3: CSAVEEGLSNQPQHF
DNA: TGCAGCGCGGTAGAGGAGGGGCTCAGCAATCAGCCCCAGCATTTT

size: NA
V: TRBV5-4
D: NA
J: TRBJ1-1
CDR3: CASSLGGLNTEAFF
DNA: TGTGCCAGCAGCTTGGGCGGGTTGAACACTGAAGCTTTCTTT

size: few
V: TRBV15
D: NA
J: TRBJ1-4
CDR3: CATSIARQVNEKLFF
DNA: TGTGCCACCAGCATCGCTAGACAGGTGAATGAAAAACTGTTTTTT

size: NA
V: TRBV12-3/TRBV12-4
D: NA
J: TRBJ1-2
CDR3: CASRPDRRYGYTF
DNA: TGTGCCAGCAGGCCCGACAGGCGCTATGGCTACACCTTC

size: NA
V: TRBV5-1
D: TRBD2
J: TRBJ2-6
CDR3: CASSLEGLAVSGANVLTF
DNA: TGCGCCAGCAGCTTGGAAGGACTAGCGGTATCTGGGGCCAACGTCCTGACTTTC

size: NA
V: TRBV27
D: NA
J: TRBJ2-2
CDR3: CASSLPVTGELFF
DNA: TGTGCCAGCAGTTTACCTGTCACCGGGGAGCTGTTTTTT

size: NA
V: TRBV4-2
D: NA
J: TRBJ1-3
CDR3: CASSHPGGAGNTIYF
DNA: TGTGCCAGCAGCCACCCCGGGGGGGCTGGAAACACCATATATTTT

size: NA
V: TRBV2
D: NA
J: TRBJ1-1
CDR3: CASSEMGGQAFF
DNA: TGTGCCAGCAGTGAAATGGGGGGTCAAGCTTTCTTT